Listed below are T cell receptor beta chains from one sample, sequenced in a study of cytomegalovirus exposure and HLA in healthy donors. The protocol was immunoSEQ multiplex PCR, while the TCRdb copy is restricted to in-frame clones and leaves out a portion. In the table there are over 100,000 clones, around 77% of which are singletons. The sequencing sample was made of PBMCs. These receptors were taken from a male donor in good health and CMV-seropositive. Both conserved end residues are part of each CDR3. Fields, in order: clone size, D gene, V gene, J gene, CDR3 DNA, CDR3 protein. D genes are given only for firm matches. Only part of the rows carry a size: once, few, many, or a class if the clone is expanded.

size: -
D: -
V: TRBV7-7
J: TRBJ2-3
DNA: TGTGCTAGCAGCTTCACCCCCGGTAGCACAGATACGCAGTATTTT
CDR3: CASSFTPGSTDTQYF

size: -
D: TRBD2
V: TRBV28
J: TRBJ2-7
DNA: TGTGCCAGCAGGCCCGGGGGGTACGAGCAGTACTTC
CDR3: CASRPGGYEQYF

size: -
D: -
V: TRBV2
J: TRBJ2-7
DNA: TGTGCCAGCAGTGACGGGGGACTTAGCTCCTACGAGCAGTACTTC
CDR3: CASSDGGLSSYEQYF

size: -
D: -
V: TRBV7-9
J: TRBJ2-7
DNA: TGTGCCAGCAGCCGGCAGGGGAGCGAGCAGTACTTC
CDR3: CASSRQGSEQYF

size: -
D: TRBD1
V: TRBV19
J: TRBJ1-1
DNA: TGTGCCAGTAGTCACCAGGGACAGGTACACACTGAAGCTTTCTTT
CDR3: CASSHQGQVHTEAFF

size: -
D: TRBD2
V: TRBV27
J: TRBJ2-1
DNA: TGTGCCAGCAGTTGGGGGGCGGGAGGGCTTGGGGGTGAGCAGTTCTTC
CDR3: CASSWGAGGLGGEQFF

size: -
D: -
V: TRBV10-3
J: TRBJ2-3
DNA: TGTGCCATCAGTGAGCCCGGACTGGATACGCAGTATTTT
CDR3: CAISEPGLDTQYF

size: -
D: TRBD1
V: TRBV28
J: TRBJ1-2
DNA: TGTGCCAGCACCAAGACAGGGCTACAATATGGCTACACCTTC
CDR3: CASTKTGLQYGYTF

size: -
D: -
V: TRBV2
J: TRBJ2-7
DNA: TGTGCCAGTCGTCAGGGCTACGAGCAGTACTTC
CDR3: CASRQGYEQYF

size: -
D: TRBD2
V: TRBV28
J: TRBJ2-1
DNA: TGTGCCAGCATGAGAGCGGGAGGGAGTTCCTACAATGAGCAGTTCTTC
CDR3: CASMRAGGSSYNEQFF

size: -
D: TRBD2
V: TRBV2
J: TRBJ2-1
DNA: TGTGCCAGCAGCCAGACTAGCGGGGAGCAGTTCTTC
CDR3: CASSQTSGEQFF

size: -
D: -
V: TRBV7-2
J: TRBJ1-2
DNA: TGTGCCAGCAGCTTAGAGGGGCTCTATGGCTACACCTTC
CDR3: CASSLEGLYGYTF

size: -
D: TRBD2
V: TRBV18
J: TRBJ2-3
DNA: TGTGCCAGCTCACCGAAACCTTGGACTAGCGAGGTCACAGGCGGGGGTACGCAGTATTTT
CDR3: CASSPKPWTSEVTGGGTQYF

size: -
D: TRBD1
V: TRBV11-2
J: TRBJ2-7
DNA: TGTGCCAGCAGCTTAGAAGGGGGCAGGGGCAGGTTGCCCTACGAGCAGTACTTC
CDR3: CASSLEGGRGRLPYEQYF

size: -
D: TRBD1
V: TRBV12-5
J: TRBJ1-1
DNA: TGTGCTAGTGGCCCTCCAGGGGGCCTTATGAACACTGAAGCTTTCTTT
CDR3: CASGPPGGLMNTEAFF

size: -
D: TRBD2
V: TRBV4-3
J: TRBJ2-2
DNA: TGCGCCAGCAGCCAAGATCACCTGGGGGGGGCCGGGGAGCTGTTTTTT
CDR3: CASSQDHLGGAGELFF

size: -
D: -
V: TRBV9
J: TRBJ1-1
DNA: TGTGCCAGCAGCGTAGCACCAGGGTTGAACACTGAAGCTTTCTTT
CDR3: CASSVAPGLNTEAFF

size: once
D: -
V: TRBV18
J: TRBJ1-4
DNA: TGTGCCAGCTCACCGGGGGCCGCAAGTAGGGAAAAACTGTTTTTT
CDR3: CASSPGAASREKLFF

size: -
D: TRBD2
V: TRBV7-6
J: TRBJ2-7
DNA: TGTGCCAGCAGTCCTTGGGCACCAAGAGATCTAGCGGGACCTCCGAACGAGCAGTACTTC
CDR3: CASSPWAPRDLAGPPNEQYF

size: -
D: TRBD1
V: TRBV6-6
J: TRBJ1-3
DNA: TGTGCCAGCAGTTACTCCGTGACAGGGAATGGAAACACCATATATTTT
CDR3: CASSYSVTGNGNTIYF

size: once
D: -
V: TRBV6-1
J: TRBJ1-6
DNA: TGTGCCAGCAGGACTACAGCCTATAATTCACCCCTCCACTTT
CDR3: CASRTTAYNSPLHF

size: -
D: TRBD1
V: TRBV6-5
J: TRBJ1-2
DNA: TGTGCCAGCGGACTGATGACAGGGGATGGCTACACCTTC
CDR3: CASGLMTGDGYTF

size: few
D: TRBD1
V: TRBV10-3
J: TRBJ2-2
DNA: TGTGCCATCAGCGGGACAGGGAGGGACGGGGAGCTGTTTTTT
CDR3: CAISGTGRDGELFF

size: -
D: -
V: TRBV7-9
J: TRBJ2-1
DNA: TGTGCCAGCAGCGGTATTAGGGGAAGCTCCTACAATGAGCAGTTCTTC
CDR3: CASSGIRGSSYNEQFF

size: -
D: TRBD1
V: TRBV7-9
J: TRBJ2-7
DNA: TGTGCCAGCAGCCCCTTCGACCTAGGGACAGGGGGCCGTTACTACGAGCAGTACTTC
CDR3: CASSPFDLGTGGRYYEQYF

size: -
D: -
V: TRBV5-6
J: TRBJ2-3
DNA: TGTGCCAGCAGCTCCCTATCGCCGAGCACAGATACGCAGTATTTT
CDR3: CASSSLSPSTDTQYF

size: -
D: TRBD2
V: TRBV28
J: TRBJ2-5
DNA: TGTGCCAGCAGTTTGCCCCGCGGGGGGGTAGAGACCCAGTACTTC
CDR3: CASSLPRGGVETQYF

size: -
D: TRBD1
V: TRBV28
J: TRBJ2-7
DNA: TGTGCCAGCAGTTCGCTGGGACAGGGAAAATACGAGCAGTACTTC
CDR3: CASSSLGQGKYEQYF

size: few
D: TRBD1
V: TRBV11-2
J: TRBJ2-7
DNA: TGTGCCAGCAGCTTAGTAGGGGGCCAAGCGAGCTCCTACGAGCAGTACTTC
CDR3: CASSLVGGQASSYEQYF

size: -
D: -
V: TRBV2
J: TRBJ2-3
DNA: TGTGCCAGCGACTTTAGCACAGATACGCAGTATTTT
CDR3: CASDFSTDTQYF

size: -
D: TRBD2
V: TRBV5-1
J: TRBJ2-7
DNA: TGCGCCAGCAGCTTTATCCGGGGGGACTACGAGCAGTACTTC
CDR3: CASSFIRGDYEQYF

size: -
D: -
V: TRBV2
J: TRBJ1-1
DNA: TGTGCCAGCAAGGGGGACACTGAAGCTTTCTTT
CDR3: CASKGDTEAFF

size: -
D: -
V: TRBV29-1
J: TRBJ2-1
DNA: TGCAGCGCCTTAGGGGACTCCTACAATGAGCAGTTCTTC
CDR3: CSALGDSYNEQFF

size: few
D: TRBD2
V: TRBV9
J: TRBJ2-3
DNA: TGTGCCAGCAGCCCTCAGACTAGCGGACTACTCACAGATACGCAGTATTTT
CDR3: CASSPQTSGLLTDTQYF

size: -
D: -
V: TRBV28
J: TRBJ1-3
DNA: TGTGCCAGCACGGGGGGCGCAGGACAGAACACCATATATTTT
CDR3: CASTGGAGQNTIYF

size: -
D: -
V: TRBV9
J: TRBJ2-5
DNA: TGTGCCAGCAGCTTCACGTGGGACTCGGAAGAGACCCAGTACTTC
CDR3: CASSFTWDSEETQYF

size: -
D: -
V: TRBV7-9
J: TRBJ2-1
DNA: TGTGCCAGCAGCTCAGCTACGGGTGTCCCTAGGTTCTTC
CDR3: CASSSATGVPRFF

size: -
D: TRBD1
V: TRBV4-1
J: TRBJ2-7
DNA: TGCGCCAGCAGCCAAGAGCGGACAGGGCACTCCTACGAGCAGTACTTC
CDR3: CASSQERTGHSYEQYF

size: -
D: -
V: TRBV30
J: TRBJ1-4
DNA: TGTGCCTGGAGTAGGGAGGGGTCGGCTAATGAAAAACTGTTTTTT
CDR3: CAWSREGSANEKLFF

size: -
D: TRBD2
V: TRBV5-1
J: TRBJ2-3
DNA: TGCGCCAGCAGCTCGGGGACTAGCGGAAACACAGATACGCAGTATTTT
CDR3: CASSSGTSGNTDTQYF

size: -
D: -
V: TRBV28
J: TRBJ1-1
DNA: TGTGCCAGCAGCCCGGGGGGCAGGGATGAGGCTTTCTTT
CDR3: CASSPGGRDEAFF